The rows below give T cell receptor beta chains drawn from one sample of a study of regulatory T cells in long-lasting Graves disease. TCRdb reanalysed the multiplex PCR reads using MiXCR and keeps one entry per CDR3 protein. The sample lists about 610,000 distinct CDR3 sequences; roughly 16% were seen once. This same sample was also taken into another study, of T cells in Graves' hyperthyroidism and ophthalmopathy.

Sequenced here: peripheral blood mononuclear cells (PBMCs), sampled at new diagnosis, from a patient treated with antithyroid drugs. These TCRs come from a man aged 18 to 35 with Graves disease. Each CDR3 is given with its conserved first and last residue. A D gene is named only where the DNA matches it firmly. Rows give clone size only sometimes, using once, few, many, or a class for an expanded clone.

j_call v_call d_call clone_size cdr3_nt cdr3_aa
TRBJ2-1 TRBV18 . few TGTGCCAGCTCATCCACTAGTCCCGACTCCTACAATGAGCAGTTCTTC CASSSTSPDSYNEQFF
TRBJ1-5 TRBV30 . . TGTGCCTGGAGGCGTCGGGGGCTAAATCAGCCCCAGCATTTT CAWRRRGLNQPQHF
TRBJ2-5 TRBV3-1 . many TGTGCCAGCAGCCAAGAGTTTCCTTACCAAGAGACCCAGTACTTC CASSQEFPYQETQYF
TRBJ1-5 TRBV20-1 . few TGCAGTGCTGCCGCCGCCAGCAATCAGCCCCAGCATTTT CSAAAASNQPQHF
TRBJ1-1 TRBV5-1 . many TGCGCCAGCAGCTTGCGGGGCCAGAAGGGGAGTAAGGGCACTGAAGCTTTCTTT CASSLRGQKGSKGTEAFF
TRBJ2-1 TRBV15 TRBD2 many TGTGCCACCAGCAGAGAGGGGAGCGGGAGCAGCTCCTACAATGAGCAGTTCTTC CATSREGSGSSSYNEQFF
TRBJ2-1 TRBV6-5 TRBD2 many TGTGCCAGCAGTTACTCGGCTAGCGGACCCCAGTTCTTC CASSYSASGPQFF
TRBJ2-1 TRBV3-1 . few TGTGCCAGCAGCCAAATAGGCCTAAACTCCTACAATGAGCAGTTCTTC CASSQIGLNSYNEQFF
TRBJ2-7 TRBV12-3/TRBV12-4 . many TGTGCCAGCAGTTTTGGGCGCGAGCAGTACTTC CASSFGREQYF
TRBJ2-2 TRBV25-1 . . TGTGCCAGCAGTCAACACGGCGACGGGGAGCTGTTTTTT CASSQHGDGELFF
TRBJ2-1 TRBV4-1 . . TGCGCCAGCAGCCTAAGGACAGCTTACAATGAGCAGTTCTTC CASSLRTAYNEQFF
TRBJ2-2 TRBV28 . few TGTGCCAGCAGTTTTTCCATCAGGGAAGTCGGGGAGCTGTTTTTT CASSFSIREVGELFF
TRBJ1-1 TRBV5-1 . many TGCGCCAGCAGCTTGTACGTGAACACTGAAGCTTTCTTT CASSLYVNTEAFF